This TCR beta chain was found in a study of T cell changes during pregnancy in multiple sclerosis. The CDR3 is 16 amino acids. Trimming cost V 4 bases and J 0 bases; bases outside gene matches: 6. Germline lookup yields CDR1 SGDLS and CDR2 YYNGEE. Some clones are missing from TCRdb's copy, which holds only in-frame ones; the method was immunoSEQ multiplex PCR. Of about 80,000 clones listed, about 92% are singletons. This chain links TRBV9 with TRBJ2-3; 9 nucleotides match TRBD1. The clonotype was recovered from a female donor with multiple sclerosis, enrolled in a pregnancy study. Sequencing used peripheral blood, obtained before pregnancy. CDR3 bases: TGTGCCAGCAGCCTACAGGGGGCAGCTAGCACAGATACGCAGTATTTT. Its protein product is CASSLQGAASTDTQYF. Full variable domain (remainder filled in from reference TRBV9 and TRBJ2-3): DSGVTQTPKHLITATGQRVTLRCSPRSGDLSVYWYQQSLDQGLQFLIQYYNGEERAKGNILERFSAQQFPDLHSELNLSSLELGDSALYFCASSLQGAASTDTQYFGPGTRLTVL.